The 22 T cell receptor beta chains given below trace back to one sample, sequenced in a study of OX40 agonist ivuxolimab in advanced cancers. Using immunoSEQ multiplex PCR, the repertoire was profiled, and TCRdb retains in-frame clones only, with some absent. The data contain about 50,000 clones, around 85% of them singletons. The material was CD4+ or CD8+ T cells sorted from blood, obtained in a trial of the OX40 agonist ivuxolimab. The receptor set was obtained from an adult with an advanced solid tumor such as melanoma, head and neck, liver or kidney cancer.

CDR3 bases: TGTGCCAGCATTTACCGGGACAGCAATCAGCCCCAGCATTTT. Translation: CASIYRDSNQPQHF. The chain combines TRBV27 with TRBJ1-5, with TRBD1 as a possible D gene (5 bases). The CDR3 totals 14 residues. Germline lookup yields CDR1 MNHEY and CDR2 SMNVEV (reference sequence). Trimming removed 7 bases from V and 1 base from J, with 11 bases in between.

The rearrangement joins TRBV27 to TRBJ1-2; 8 nucleotides line up with TRBD1. The CDR3 has 19 residues. Germline V CDR1 and CDR2: MNHEY, SMNVEV (reference sequence). The J segment lost 3 bases and the V segment lost 6 bases, leaving 21 bases of the junction unmatched. The CDR3 reads CASSQKPPRGRTPYYGYTF. CDR3 DNA: TGTGCCAGCAGCCAAAAGCCCCCCAGGGGGCGAACCCCCTACTATGGCTACACCTTC.

This chain connects TRBV15 to TRBJ2-3; 8 positions agree with TRBD2. Germline lookup yields CDR1 LNHNV and CDR2 YYDKDF (reference sequence). This CDR3 has 17 amino acids. V lost 3 bases and J lost 3; bases outside the gene matches: 11. The CDR3 DNA sequence: TGTGCCACCAGCAGTGTGGGTAGCGGGGAAGGGACAGATACGCAGTATTTT. The encoded protein is CATSSVGSGEGTDTQYF.

The chain recombines TRBV18 with TRBJ2-7, with a tentative D call TRBD2 (5 bases). The CDR3 runs to 15 residues. V lost 1 base and J lost 7, with 17 bases in between. Germline CDR1 KGHSH, CDR2 LQKENI. Here the CDR3 reads CASSPLPTTTSEQYF. Written as DNA, the CDR3 is TGTGCCAGCTCACCACTCCCGACTACCACTTCGGAGCAGTACTTC. Combining the CDR3 with reference TRBV18 and TRBJ2-7 gives the whole variable domain NAGVMQNPRHLVRRRGQEARLRCSPMKGHSHVYWYRQLPEEGLKFMVYLQKENIIDESGMPKERFSAEFPKEGPSILRIQQVVRGDSAAYFCASSPLPTTTSEQYFGPGTRLTVT.

This clone has only a few counts. Distinct nucleotide sequences in the sample also encode this CDR3. The chain has TRBV5-5 and TRBJ2-5; 11 bases are a match to TRBD2. This CDR3 has 16 residues. The ends lost 0 bases at V and 2 bases at J; junction bases unmatched: 3. Per the germline V gene, CDR1 is SGHKS and CDR2 is YYEKEE (reference sequence). CDR3 in DNA: TGTGCCAGCAGCTTGGCGCTAGCGGGAGGACAAGAGACCCAGTACTTC. This encodes CASSLALAGGQETQYF.

The CDR3 nucleotides are TGCGCCAGCAGCCAAGATCCCCAGAGCACAGATACGCAGTATTTT. As protein: CASSQDPQSTDTQYF. The chain uses TRBV4-3 and TRBJ2-3, with D hard to call. This CDR3 region has 15 residues. V dropped 0 bases and J dropped 0 bases, with 7 bases sitting between them. CDR1 and CDR2 from the germline V gene are LGHNA and YSLEER.

The CDR3 protein is CASWRGEAFF. The CDR3 DNA is TGTGCCAGCTGGCGGGGTGAAGCTTTCTTT. This chain links TRBV6-5 with TRBJ1-1; D not certain. This CDR3 is built from 10 residues. Trimming left V 8 bases short and J 7 bases short, with 8 bases between. Germline V gene lookup returns CDR1 MNHEY and CDR2 SVGAGI.

The table lists this clone with a few counts. The chain carries TRBV9 and TRBJ1-1, with D unclear. Trimming shortened V by 0 bases and J by 0 bases, and 9 bases separated the two germline ends. Looked up from germline, CDR1 is SGDLS and CDR2 is YYNGEE. The CDR3 runs to 15 residues. CDR3 sequence reads: CASSVESFMNTEAFF. CDR3 in DNA: TGTGCCAGCAGCGTAGAGAGTTTCATGAACACTGAAGCTTTCTTT. Complete variable domain (other parts from reference TRBV9 and TRBJ1-1): DSGVTQTPKHLITATGQRVTLRCSPRSGDLSVYWYQQSLDQGLQFLIQYYNGEERAKGNILERFSAQQFPDLHSELNLSSLELGDSALYFCASSVESFMNTEAFFGQGTRLTVV.

V usage is TRBV7-3 and J usage is TRBJ2-3; TRBD2 aligns across 10 bases. Trimming removed 5 bases from V and 5 bases from J; junction bases left unmatched: 4. The CDR3 is made up of 14 amino acids. The germline gives CDR1 SGHTA, CDR2 FQGTGA. CDR3 nucleotide sequence: TGTGCCAGCAGCGACAGCGGGGGGGGAGATACGCAGTATTTT. This codes for CASSDSGGGDTQYF.

This chain joins TRBV30 and TRBJ2-3; 7 nucleotides line up with TRBD2. CDR3 length: 16 amino acids. With 2 bases clipped from V and 0 bases from J, the junction kept 8 bases outside the gene matches. Germline V gene lookup returns CDR1 GTSNPN and CDR2 SVGIG (reference sequence). This CDR3 reads CAWSMAGASSTDTQYF. CDR3 nucleotides: TGTGCCTGGAGTATGGCGGGAGCCTCTAGCACAGATACGCAGTATTTT.

The genes are TRBV30 and TRBJ1-2; tentative D call: TRBD1 (6 bases). CDR1 and CDR2 from the germline V gene are GTSNPN and SVGIG (reference sequence). The CDR3 has 13 residues. The V end lost 5 bases, the J end lost 0 bases, and 10 bases lay between the germline ends. The CDR3 loop is CAWGGAANYGYTF. The CDR3 DNA reads TGTGCCTGGGGGGGGGCCGCTAACTATGGCTACACCTTC.

CDR3 nucleotide sequence: TGTGCCAGCAGCGTAGGGTGGGGCCGCTACGAGCAGTACTTC. Its protein is CASSVGWGRYEQYF. V is TRBV9 and J is TRBJ2-7, with D perhaps TRBD1 (5 bases). Germline V gene sequence: CDR1 SGDLS, CDR2 YYNGEE. V dropped 0 bases and J dropped 3 bases, with 10 bases sitting between them. The CDR3 is 14 residues long.

The J gene is TRBJ1-5, the V gene TRBV2; unclear D gene. The CDR3 sequence is 12 residues long. Deletions cut 5 bases from V and 4 bases from J, with 6 bases between. The germline V gene has CDR1 SNHLY and CDR2 FYNNEI. The CDR3 DNA is TGTGCCAGCAGTCTACAAAATCAGCCCCAGCATTTT. Translation: CASSLQNQPQHF. The variable domain in full, with the rest retrieved from reference TRBV2 and TRBJ1-5, is EPEVTQTPSHQVTQMGQEVILRCVPISNHLYFYWYRQILGQKVEFLVSFYNNEISEKSEIFDDQFSVERPDGSNFTLKIRSTKLEDSAMYFCASSLQNQPQHFGDGTRLSIL.

This chain uses TRBV15 with TRBJ2-6; possibly TRBD1 for D (6 bases). Deletions cut 3 bases from V and 1 base from J, with 16 bases between. CDR3 size: 18 residues. Germline CDR1 is LNHNV and CDR2 is YYDKDF (reference sequence). CDR3 sequence (DNA): TGTGCCACCAGCAGGGACAGAGTATGGTTATCTGGGGCCAACGTCCTGACTTTC. This gives the protein CATSRDRVWLSGANVLTF. Full variable domain (rest looked up from reference TRBV15 and TRBJ2-6): DAMVIQNPRYQVTQFGKPVTLSCSQTLNHNVMYWYQQKSSQAPKLLFHYYDKDFNNEADTPDNFQSRRPNTSFCFLDIRSPGLGDTAMYLCATSRDRVWLSGANVLTFGAGSRLTVL.

The CDR3 reads CASSLSGSGSGPQYF. CDR3 in DNA: TGTGCCAGCAGTCTTAGCGGGAGCGGGTCGGGACCCCAGTACTTC. V is TRBV25-1 and J is TRBJ2-5; 9 nucleotides align to TRBD2. The V gene end was trimmed by 5 bases and the J gene end by 9 bases; junction bases not matched to a gene: 13. CDR3 length equals 15 residues. Germline V CDR1 and CDR2: MGHDK, SYGVNS.

The genes are TRBV7-3 and TRBJ1-5; possible D gene TRBD1, 5 bases. V lost 5 bases and J 6 bases, leaving 17 bases between the germline ends. Germline CDR1 reads SGHTA; CDR2 reads FQGTGA. The CDR3 is 15 amino acids. Written as DNA, the CDR3 is TGTGCCAGCAGCCCCCCGGGTAGGGGAGGTCAGCCCCAGCATTTT. Translating it yields CASSPPGRGGQPQHF.

The chain combines TRBV9 with TRBJ2-3; the match to TRBD2 covers 10 bases. V shed 0 bases and J 5 bases; nucleotides not matched to a gene: 9. This CDR3 comprises 17 residues. The germline CDR1 and CDR2 sequences are SGDLS and YYNGEE. Written as DNA, the CDR3 is TGTGCCAGCAGCGTAGCTCGCCTAGCGGGAGTAGGAGATACGCAGTATTTT. Protein product: CASSVARLAGVGDTQYF. The variable domain in full, with the rest retrieved from reference TRBV9 and TRBJ2-3, is DSGVTQTPKHLITATGQRVTLRCSPRSGDLSVYWYQQSLDQGLQFLIQYYNGEERAKGNILERFSAQQFPDLHSELNLSSLELGDSALYFCASSVARLAGVGDTQYFGPGTRLTVL.

The chain couples TRBV5-1 to TRBJ2-1; the match to TRBD2 covers 14 bases. This CDR3 contains 16 residues. CDR1 is SGHRS, CDR2 YFSETQ, per germline. J lost 8 bases, V lost 2 bases, and 6 bases had no gene match. The CDR3 region is CASSLGLAGGGDEQFF. CDR3 nucleotide sequence: TGCGCCAGCAGCTTAGGACTAGCGGGAGGAGGTGATGAGCAGTTCTTC.

The V call is TRBV11-2, the J call TRBJ2-1; D gene ambiguous. Germline-derived CDR1 and CDR2 are SGHAT and FQNNGV. Trimming took off 3 bases at V and 10 bases at J, with 10 bases between the two ends. The CDR3 extends over 12 amino acids. CDR3 bases: TGTGCCAGCAGCTTGGCGGTTTCGGAGCAGTTCTTC. This encodes CASSLAVSEQFF.

The rearrangement joins TRBV6-5 to TRBJ2-2; a possible D gene is TRBD2 (5 bases). Germline V gene data show CDR1 as MNHEY and CDR2 as SVGAGI. The CDR3 sequence is 12 residues long. Trimming pared 5 bases from V and 9 bases from J, leaving 10 bases between. CDR3 DNA sequence: TGTGCCAGCAGTCACGGGAAGCGGGAGCTGTTTTTT. Protein: CASSHGKRELFF.

In nucleotides, the CDR3 is TGTGCCAGCAGCCCGGACGGCTTTACCCTCTATGGCTACACCTTC. Translated: CASSPDGFTLYGYTF. J is TRBJ1-2 and V is TRBV27; D not certain. Trimming left V 6 bases short and J 4 bases short, with 18 bases between. Germline loops: CDR1 MNHEY, CDR2 SMNVEV (reference sequence). The CDR3 is 15 amino acids.

This chain joins TRBV27 and TRBJ2-7, with 7 bases fitting TRBD2. V shed 5 bases and J 7 bases; nucleotides not matched to a gene: 14. Germline V CDR1 and CDR2: MNHEY, SMNVEV (reference sequence). The CDR3 has 15 residues. Here the CDR3 DNA reads TGTGCCAGCAGTGAATCCGGGACCCTCGGGGGGGAGCAGTACTTC. It yields the protein CASSESGTLGGEQYF.